In its sample, the clone carrying this TCR beta chain was seen once. V lost 1 base, J lost 5 bases, and 10 bases lay in between. Germline-derived CDR1 and CDR2 are SGHRS and YFSETQ. There are 15 residues in the CDR3. The sample comes from a study of relationships among human T cell subsets. The T cell receptor alpha and beta CDR3 regions were amplified from mRNA by semiquantitative ARM-PCR. ARM-PCR used tagged nested gene-specific primers, then communal superprimers for exponential amplification. TCRdb itself ran the multiplex PCR reads through MiXCR, one entry per CDR3 protein. The sample comprises fewer than 15,000 distinct CDR3 sequences, roughly 60% of which are singletons, and approximately 2% rests with the top ten. Anti-CD25 beads selected CD4+CD25+ regulatory T cells from positively selected CD4+ cells.

The chain employs TRBV5-1 and TRBJ1-6; D not resolved. The sequence came from a man between 35 and 55 years old in good health. The sequenced sample consisted of Tregs sorted from blood. CDR3: CASSLMADNNSPLHF. CDR3 coding DNA: TGCGCCAGCAGCTTGATGGCAGATAATAATTCACCCCTCCACTTT.